A selection of T cell receptor beta chains follows, all from one sample in a study of control samples from healthy donors and cancer patients. Here immunoSEQ multiplex PCR was the method, and the copy in TCRdb shows in-frame clones only, minus some. The sample has 90,000 to 150,000 clones, 70% to 90% seen once. Sequences were obtained from blood. These receptors were obtained from a man aged 40-49 years in good health. Both conserved end residues are trimmed from each CDR3. Each record gives: D gene, clone size, V gene, CDR3 protein. A D gene is named only where the DNA matches it firmly. Size values are once, few and many counts, or a class for expanded clones, and some rows have none.

D gene: NA; clone size: NA; V gene: TRBV19; CDR3 protein: ASSISRTTDTQY
D gene: NA; clone size: NA; V gene: TRBV9; CDR3 protein: ASSVGGAEAF
D gene: NA; clone size: NA; V gene: TRBV5-4; CDR3 protein: ASSGGGRTEAF
D gene: TRBD1; clone size: NA; V gene: TRBV6-1; CDR3 protein: ASSVPGGYSNQPQH
D gene: TRBD1; clone size: few; V gene: TRBV29-1; CDR3 protein: SVRDRSYNEQF
D gene: TRBD1; clone size: NA; V gene: TRBV18; CDR3 protein: ASSRTTVSGGTDGYT
D gene: TRBD1; clone size: NA; V gene: TRBV5-4; CDR3 protein: ASSSRQQGAGETQY
D gene: NA; clone size: NA; V gene: TRBV19; CDR3 protein: ASSIFSRSYEQY
D gene: NA; clone size: NA; V gene: TRBV15; CDR3 protein: ATSRRQASGNTIY
D gene: TRBD2; clone size: NA; V gene: TRBV2; CDR3 protein: ASITTSGVSKNTQY
D gene: NA; clone size: NA; V gene: TRBV6-2/TRBV6-3; CDR3 protein: ASSLPGTAKNIQY
D gene: TRBD1; clone size: NA; V gene: TRBV30; CDR3 protein: AWTPGQEVTPLH
D gene: TRBD1; clone size: NA; V gene: TRBV11-1; CDR3 protein: ASSLVAGGNSPLH
D gene: NA; clone size: NA; V gene: TRBV14; CDR3 protein: ASSLLSGANVLT
D gene: NA; clone size: NA; V gene: TRBV7-2; CDR3 protein: ASSLAIGPFTGELF
D gene: NA; clone size: NA; V gene: TRBV6-2/TRBV6-3; CDR3 protein: ASSYPDYGYT
D gene: NA; clone size: NA; V gene: TRBV2; CDR3 protein: ASSVMGASYNEQF
D gene: NA; clone size: once; V gene: TRBV7-9; CDR3 protein: ASSLATDRPNYGYT
D gene: TRBD1; clone size: NA; V gene: TRBV28; CDR3 protein: ASGQGLMNTEAF
D gene: NA; clone size: NA; V gene: TRBV14; CDR3 protein: ASSPSPNTEAF
D gene: NA; clone size: NA; V gene: TRBV5-4; CDR3 protein: ASSLVGAGELF
D gene: NA; clone size: NA; V gene: TRBV29-1; CDR3 protein: SVEGGGRLNTEAF
D gene: TRBD1; clone size: NA; V gene: TRBV5-1; CDR3 protein: ASNVGTGADTEAF
D gene: NA; clone size: few; V gene: TRBV5-6; CDR3 protein: ASTGGGQSNQPQH
D gene: TRBD1; clone size: NA; V gene: TRBV11-3; CDR3 protein: ASSTRQGAGTEAF
D gene: NA; clone size: once; V gene: TRBV10-3; CDR3 protein: AISEEGGTNTEAF
D gene: NA; clone size: NA; V gene: TRBV30; CDR3 protein: AWRSGPWNEKLF
D gene: NA; clone size: NA; V gene: TRBV2; CDR3 protein: ASSASPKDTEAF
D gene: TRBD1; clone size: NA; V gene: TRBV6-6; CDR3 protein: ASRDRDNQPQH
D gene: NA; clone size: NA; V gene: TRBV25-1; CDR3 protein: ASSDGRVYEKLF
D gene: NA; clone size: NA; V gene: TRBV28; CDR3 protein: ASSSGQYNQPQH
D gene: NA; clone size: NA; V gene: TRBV3-1/TRBV3-2; CDR3 protein: ASSQVGGKEKLF
D gene: TRBD2; clone size: NA; V gene: TRBV24-1; CDR3 protein: AIGGGQTDTQY
D gene: TRBD2; clone size: NA; V gene: TRBV4-1; CDR3 protein: ASSQDRSSGGEQY
D gene: TRBD2; clone size: NA; V gene: TRBV6-2/TRBV6-3; CDR3 protein: ASSSSSGGARTQY
D gene: TRBD2; clone size: NA; V gene: TRBV6-4; CDR3 protein: ASSGGGAGDTQY
D gene: TRBD1; clone size: NA; V gene: TRBV16; CDR3 protein: ASSQSSQGSYEQY
D gene: TRBD2; clone size: NA; V gene: TRBV18; CDR3 protein: ASFGQAGGTNEQY
D gene: NA; clone size: NA; V gene: TRBV6-5; CDR3 protein: ASSYSETDNSPLH
D gene: NA; clone size: NA; V gene: TRBV3-1/TRBV3-2; CDR3 protein: ASSQAGTSDSWH
D gene: TRBD2; clone size: NA; V gene: TRBV4-2; CDR3 protein: ASSQVQAGGVDTQY
D gene: NA; clone size: NA; V gene: TRBV27; CDR3 protein: ASIGVGASTDTQY
D gene: TRBD1; clone size: NA; V gene: TRBV5-1; CDR3 protein: ASSLGGQGRYEQY
D gene: TRBD2; clone size: NA; V gene: TRBV27; CDR3 protein: ASSLSGGPSTDTQY
D gene: NA; clone size: NA; V gene: TRBV10-1; CDR3 protein: ASSRQSYEQY
D gene: NA; clone size: NA; V gene: TRBV24-1; CDR3 protein: ATSGAAGANYGYT
D gene: TRBD1; clone size: NA; V gene: TRBV29-1; CDR3 protein: SVEGTGGLTGELF
D gene: NA; clone size: NA; V gene: TRBV5-4; CDR3 protein: ASRLDNSPLH
D gene: NA; clone size: once; V gene: TRBV15; CDR3 protein: ATSHTNRATDTQY
D gene: NA; clone size: NA; V gene: TRBV6-5; CDR3 protein: ASTLATGGYT